This entry describes one T cell receptor (beta chain). The antigen is not known. These data originate in a study of shared clonotypes between healthy human individuals. Study-wide results and limits: Rarefaction showed sorted-subset sequencing was incomplete despite large depth. Against clonotypes common to all four donors, non-shared ones had lower generation probabilities. On the whole, naive subsets had larger estimated richness than memory subsets had.

Per sorted-subset replicate PCR, input was 150 to 250 ng DNA, representing tens of thousands of T cell genomes. Using immunoSEQ multiplex PCR, the repertoire was profiled, and TCRdb retains in-frame clones only, with some absent. The table includes around 1,000,000 clones, 70% to 80% detected once. The CDR3 consists of 13 residues. The germline CDR1 and CDR2 sequences are SGHTA and FQGNSA. With 4 bases removed from V and 3 bases from J, the gap between germline ends came to 9 bases. The sample taken for sequencing was memory CD4+ T cells from PBMCs. Subset specified: CD45RA-negative fraction. The chain recombines TRBV7-2 with TRBJ1-1; D is unclear. This clonotype originated in a man younger than 35 in good health. Some clones in this sample may be carry-over from other donors' samples. CDR3 sequence (DNA): TGTGCCAGCAGCTCTATGCGGGACACTGAAGCTTTCTTT. It encodes CASSSMRDTEAFF.